What follows are 22 T cell receptor beta chains derived from one specimen sequenced in a study of CD8+ T cells in alopecia areata. Isolated RNA was reverse transcribed into cDNA used as the sequencing template. The repertoire was sequenced with immunoSEQ multiplex PCR; TCRdb's copy has only in-frame clones and lacks some. The table lists fewer than 80,000 clones, roughly three fifths of them singletons. The sample in question was CD8+ T cells sorted from blood, obtained at week 0. Source of these receptors: a human donor with alopecia areata.

Here the CDR3 reads CSVLWAGGEAFF. The CDR3 region has the DNA TGCAGCGTTTTGTGGGCAGGAGGAGAAGCTTTCTTT. J is TRBJ1-1 and V is TRBV29-1; D unresolved. V was cut by 5 bases and J by 8 bases, with 15 bases left in between. There are 12 residues in the CDR3. The germline gives CDR1 SQVTM, CDR2 ANQGSEA.

The chain combines TRBV9 with TRBJ2-1; 8 bases map to TRBD2. CDR1 SGDLS and CDR2 YYNGEE come from the germline V gene. This CDR3 region has 11 residues. Unmatched junction bases numbered 9, after V lost 6 bases and J lost 16 bases. CDR3 protein: CASTAGLDVFF. The CDR3 DNA is TGTGCCAGCACCGCGGGACTAGACGTTTTCTTC.

This clone was detected once. The chain combines TRBV13 with TRBJ1-2; 8 bases align to TRBD1. This CDR3 region has 15 residues. The germline CDR1 and CDR2 sequences are PRHDT and FYEKMQ (reference sequence). After removal of 5 bases from V and 2 bases from J, the junction contained 7 bases not matched to a gene. Written as DNA, the CDR3 is TGTGCCAGCAGCCTTGCCAGGACAGGGAACTATGGCTACACCTTC. Protein: CASSLARTGNYGYTF.

The chain links TRBV7-7 to TRBJ2-3; 11 positions match TRBD2. V dropped 3 bases and J dropped 0; count of bases not matched to a gene: 11. CDR1 is SSHAT, CDR2 FNYEAQ, per germline (reference sequence). The length of the CDR3 is 19 residues. The CDR3 nucleotides are TGTGCCAGCAGCTTCGTTCTAGCGGGGGGAACCACTAGCACAGATACGCAGTATTTT. Amino acid sequence: CASSFVLAGGTTSTDTQYF.

The V and J genes are TRBV10-3 and TRBJ2-1, with 11 bases fitting TRBD2. The V and J ends lost 0 bases and 8 bases, in that order; junction bases with no gene match: 6. This CDR3 region has 16 residues. CDR1 and CDR2 from the germline V gene are ENHRY and SYGVKD. In DNA form, the CDR3 reads TGTGCCATCAGTGAGTCCGGACTAGCGGGTGGTGATGAGCAGTTCTTC. Its translation is CAISESGLAGGDEQFF.

This clone was detected once. The chain joins TRBV7-9 to TRBJ2-1; D ambiguous. The CDR3 is 12 residues long. CDR1 is SEHNR, CDR2 FQNEAQ, per germline (reference sequence). V gave up 1 base and J gave up 10 bases, with 8 bases separating them. CDR3 DNA: TGTGCCAGCAGCTTAGGGCAGGCGGAGCAGTTCTTC. Its protein product is CASSLGQAEQFF.

CDR3 protein: CASSQETSGGAETQYF. The CDR3 nucleotides are TGCGCCAGCAGCCAAGAGACTAGCGGGGGGGCGGAGACCCAGTACTTC. This chain connects TRBV4-1 to TRBJ2-5; 14 bases are a match to TRBD2. This CDR3 contains 16 residues. Looked up from germline, CDR1 is MGHRA and CDR2 is YSYEKL. With 0 bases clipped from V and 5 bases from J, the junction kept 2 bases outside the gene matches.

The chain has TRBV25-1 and TRBJ1-2; D gene uncertain. Germline V CDR1 and CDR2: MGHDK, SYGVNS. The CDR3 has 13 residues. The V end lost 2 bases, the J end lost 9 bases, and 13 bases lay between the germline ends. The CDR3 coding sequence is TGTGCCAGCAGTGAAACCGGACCGCTGAGCTACACCTTC. Translated: CASSETGPLSYTF.

This chain links TRBV10-3 with TRBJ2-7; TRBD1 matches at 8 bases. Germline CDR1 ENHRY, CDR2 SYGVKD. This CDR3 has 14 residues. V shed 10 bases, J shed 3 bases, and the junction held 11 bases outside the gene matches. The CDR3 coding sequence is TGTGCCACCCTGATCGGACAGGGTGTCTACGAGCAGTACTTC. Protein sequence: CATLIGQGVYEQYF.

The CDR3 sequence: CASSLGASGRYNEQFF. The CDR3 nucleotides are TGTGCCAGCAGCTTGGGCGCTAGCGGACGATACAATGAGCAGTTCTTC. The chain joins TRBV5-6 to TRBJ2-1; 7 nucleotides match TRBD2. The length of the CDR3 is 16 residues. After removal of 0 bases from V and 4 bases from J, the junction contained 7 bases not matched to a gene. Germline V gene sequence: CDR1 SGHDT, CDR2 YYEEEE.

This clone was seen many times. The identical CDR3 is also encoded by other nucleotide sequences in the sample. This chain joins TRBV28 and TRBJ2-1; the D call may be TRBD1 or TRBD2 (5 bases each). The CDR3 has 12 residues. Germline V lookup: CDR1 MDHEN, CDR2 SYDVKM. V lost 2 bases to trimming and J lost 8 bases, with 7 bases between them. In DNA form, the CDR3 reads TGTGCCAGCAGTTTAGGGGGAGATGAGCAGTTCTTC. Its protein product is CASSLGGDEQFF. Filled out from reference TRBV28 and TRBJ2-1, the complete variable domain reads DVKVTQSSRYLVKRTGEKVFLECVQDMDHENMFWYRQDPGLGLRLIYFSYDVKMKEKGDIPEGYSVSREKKERFSLILESASTNQTSMYLCASSLGGDEQFFGPGTRLTVL.

The chain links TRBV7-8 to TRBJ2-1; 7 nucleotides align to TRBD2. V lost 1 base to trimming and J lost 4 bases; unmatched junction nucleotides: 1. The CDR3 runs to 14 residues. Looked up from germline, CDR1 is SGHVS and CDR2 is FQNEAQ. The chain's CDR3 is CASSLERGYNEQFF. The CDR3 bases are TGTGCCAGCAGCTTAGAGCGGGGATACAATGAGCAGTTCTTC.

The chain employs TRBV5-1 and TRBJ1-2; TRBD1 agrees at 8 bases. The length of the CDR3 is 15 residues. Germline loops: CDR1 SGHRS, CDR2 YFSETQ. V lost 1 base, J lost 6 bases, and 8 bases stayed unmatched. DNA of the CDR3: TGCGCCAGCAGCTTGTTAAACAGGGGGATTGATGGCTACACCTTC. Translated, it gives CASSLLNRGIDGYTF.

The V gene is TRBV7-3, the J gene TRBJ2-1; D may be TRBD1 (5 bases). Germline CDR1 and CDR2: SGHTA and FQGTGA. This CDR3 spans 14 amino acids. The V end was cut by 1 base, the J end by 10 bases, with 14 bases between. In DNA, the CDR3 is TGTGCCAGCAGCTTAATCCCAGGGCAAGAGGAGCAGTTCTTC. Protein product: CASSLIPGQEEQFF. The full variable domain, in which reference TRBV7-3 and TRBJ2-1 provide the parts outside the CDR3, is GAGVSQTPSNKVTEKGKYVELRCDPISGHTALYWYRQSLGQGPEFLIYFQGTGAADDSGLPNDRFFAVRPEGSVSTLKIQRTERGDSAVYLCASSLIPGQEEQFFGPGTRLTVL.

V gene TRBV10-2 combines with J gene TRBJ1-1, with no clear D. The CDR3 length is 13 residues. V was shortened by 7 bases and J by 2 bases, with 11 bases between the two germline ends. CDR1 is WSHSY and CDR2 is SAAADI in the germline V gene. In nucleotides, the CDR3 is TGCGCCAGCAACGAGGTAGGAAACACTGAAGCTTTCTTT. Translation: CASNEVGNTEAFF.

The genes are TRBV9 and TRBJ2-3; the D gene is possibly TRBD1 (6 bases). The CDR3 extends over 15 amino acids. Germline CDR1 and CDR2: SGDLS and YYNGEE. Trimming left V 1 base short and J 2 bases short, with 11 bases between. CDR3 DNA sequence: TGTGCCAGCAGCGTAAACAGGGACCACACAGATACGCAGTATTTT. Protein product: CASSVNRDHTDTQYF.

The rearrangement uses TRBV25-1 and TRBJ1-2; the match to TRBD1 covers 10 bases. Looked up from germline, CDR1 is MGHDK and CDR2 is SYGVNS. The CDR3 length is 11 residues. CDR3 loop: CASDRGDGYTF. The CDR3 nucleotides read TGTGCTTCGGACAGGGGGGATGGCTACACCTTC.

V usage is TRBV5-6 and J usage is TRBJ2-3; perhaps D is TRBD1 or TRBD2 (5 bases each). Germline lookup yields CDR1 SGHDT and CDR2 YYEEEE. The length of the CDR3 is 13 residues. V was trimmed by 4 bases and J by 12 bases, leaving 18 bases between them. The CDR3 sequence is CASSGTSQYAQYF. CDR3 in DNA: TGTGCCAGCAGCGGGACCTCACAGTATGCACAGTATTTT.

J is TRBJ1-2 and V is TRBV6-5; TRBD1 might be the D (5 bases). The CDR3 covers 16 residues. Trimming cost V 0 bases and J 1 base, with 12 bases left between them. CDR1 and CDR2 from the germline V gene are MNHEY and SVGAGI. The CDR3 loop is CASSYSWDGNNYGYTF. The DNA of the CDR3 is TGTGCCAGCAGTTACTCGTGGGACGGCAATAACTATGGCTACACCTTC.

The rearrangement joins TRBV29-1 to TRBJ1-2; 8 bases are shared with TRBD1. CDR3 length: 15 amino acids. Germline V gene lookup returns CDR1 SQVTM and CDR2 ANQGSEA. V lost 1 base to trimming and J lost 4 bases; unmatched junction nucleotides: 8. CDR3 protein: CSVEAPGQVRYGYTF. The CDR3 DNA reads as TGCAGCGTTGAAGCGCCGGGACAGGTCCGCTATGGCTACACCTTC.

With respect to this clone: Because the CDR3 is missing its conserved closing phenylalanine or tryptophan, this is likely a read error. V is TRBV4-3 and J is TRBJ1-2, with D uncertain. V was pared by 0 bases and J by 1 base, with 12 bases between. Germline V gene sequence: CDR1 LGHNA, CDR2 YSLEER. This CDR3 has 16 residues. CDR3 in amino acids: CASSQEVPGDNYGYTL. DNA for the CDR3: TGCGCCAGCAGCCAAGAGGTCCCAGGTGATAACTATGGCTACACCCTC.

The rearrangement links TRBV27 to TRBJ1-1; 10 positions match TRBD1. CDR1 is MNHEY, CDR2 SMNVEV, per germline (reference sequence). V lost 4 bases to trimming and J lost 0 bases; unmatched junction nucleotides: 8. There are 17 residues in the CDR3. Here the CDR3 reads CASSWAGQGDVNTEAFF. CDR3 DNA: TGTGCCAGCAGTTGGGCCGGACAGGGGGATGTGAACACTGAAGCTTTCTTT.